Listed here are 31 T cell receptor beta chains from one sample, sequenced in a study of T-cell memory formation after mild COVID-19. TCRdb reanalysed the 5' RACE reads using MiXCR and keeps one entry per CDR3 protein. Here the sample spans about 270,000 distinct CDR3 sequences, 15% being singletons. The source material was PBMCs or a T cell subset sorted from them (not recorded which). The receptor set was obtained from an adult woman who had mild COVID-19 (a few samples of this study predate the infection). Cell type and time point are not known.

This clonotype appeared once. The V and J genes are TRBV11-2 and TRBJ2-1; TRBD2 matches at 8 bases. This CDR3 spans 16 amino acids. V dropped 1 base and J dropped 2; count of bases not matched to a gene: 4. CDR1 SGHAT and CDR2 FQNNGV come from the germline V gene. The CDR3 bases are TGTGCCAGCAGCTTAGTAGTAGCGGGAACCTACAATGAGCAGTTCTTC. This encodes CASSLVVAGTYNEQFF.

A few counts support this clonotype. CDR3 DNA sequence: TGTGCCAGCAGTCCTAGCGGGGACATTCAGTACTTC. This codes for CASSPSGDIQYF. The rearrangement links TRBV6-1 to TRBJ2-4, with 9 bases fitting TRBD2. Unmatched junction bases numbered 1, after V lost 5 bases and J lost 8 bases. The length of the CDR3 is 12 residues. Germline V gene sequence: CDR1 MNHNS, CDR2 SASEGT.

Ten or more counts support this clonotype. This chain connects TRBV6-5 to TRBJ2-4; weak D call: TRBD1 (6 bases). The CDR3 consists of 16 residues. The germline gives CDR1 MNHEY, CDR2 SVGAGI. Trimming pared 5 bases from V and 0 bases from J, leaving 14 bases between. The CDR3 DNA is TGTGCCAGCAGTGGCACAGGGATGGTAGCCAAAAACATTCAGTACTTC. Translated, it gives CASSGTGMVAKNIQYF.

The V and J genes are TRBV5-1 and TRBJ1-4, with 9 nucleotides matching TRBD1. The CDR3 extends over 15 amino acids. After removal of 3 bases from V and 2 bases from J, the junction contained 2 bases not matched to a gene. Germline V lookup: CDR1 SGHRS, CDR2 YFSETQ. CDR3 loop: CASSSQGATNEKLFF. The CDR3, as DNA: TGCGCCAGCAGCTCACAGGGGGCCACTAATGAAAAACTGTTTTTT.

The CDR3 loop is CASSSSSGGVIGELFF. In nucleotides, the CDR3 is TGTGCCAGCAGTTCTTCTAGCGGGGGGGTTATCGGGGAGCTGTTTTTT. The rearrangement joins TRBV12-3 or TRBV12-4 to TRBJ2-2, with 12 bases lining up with TRBD2. The trim removed 4 bases at V and 7 bases at J, leaving 7 bases unmatched. The CDR3 is 16 residues long.

CDR3 loop: CSARAQKQVSQNIQYF. CDR3 nucleotide sequence: TGCAGTGCTAGAGCTCAAAAACAGGTGTCCCAAAACATTCAGTACTTC. The chain joins TRBV20-1 to TRBJ2-4; a possible D gene is TRBD1 (5 bases). This CDR3 spans 16 amino acids. V was cut by 1 base and J by 5 bases, with 18 bases left in between. Germline CDR1 and CDR2: DFQATT and SNEGSKA (reference sequence).

The chain combines TRBV6-2 or TRBV6-3 with TRBJ2-2, with 8 bases matching TRBD2. V lost 0 bases and J lost 5; bases outside the gene matches: 5. The germline V gene has CDR1 MNHEY and CDR2 SVGEGT. The CDR3 has 16 residues. The CDR3 protein is CASSYSGTRSTGELFF. The CDR3 nucleotides are TGTGCCAGCAGTTACTCCGGGACTAGATCGACCGGGGAGCTGTTTTTT.

V gene TRBV15 combines with J gene TRBJ1-1, with no clear D. Germline V gene data show CDR1 as LNHNV and CDR2 as YYDKDF (reference sequence). Trimming removed 0 bases from V and 1 base from J, with 9 bases in between. This CDR3 is built from 15 residues. The CDR3 here is CATSRDGVGNTEAFF. Written as DNA, the CDR3 is TGTGCCACCAGCAGAGATGGGGTGGGGAACACTGAAGCTTTCTTT.

This clonotype turned up a few times. The chain's CDR3 is CASSRTGVVSNEQFF. CDR3 DNA sequence: TGCGCCAGCAGCCGTACAGGGGTAGTATCGAATGAGCAGTTCTTC. The gene calls are TRBV4-3 and TRBJ2-1; TRBD1 matches at 7 bases. V lost 4 bases to trimming and J lost 7 bases; unmatched junction nucleotides: 10. Germline loops: CDR1 LGHNA, CDR2 YSLEER. The CDR3 is 15 residues long.

In its sample, this clonotype was seen many times. This chain's CDR3 is CASSSAGVAGGHNEQFF. DNA of the CDR3: TGTGCCAGCAGCTCGGCGGGAGTTGCGGGGGGCCACAATGAGCAGTTCTTC. The rearrangement links TRBV7-7 to TRBJ2-1, with 8 positions matching TRBD2. The CDR3 runs to 17 residues. Germline CDR1 reads SSHAT; CDR2 reads FNYEAQ (reference sequence). Losses at the gene ends were 4 bases for V and 5 bases for J; bases not matched to a gene: 13.

There are many counts of this clonotype. The chain combines TRBV10-3 with TRBJ2-7; TRBD2 agrees at 7 bases. J gave up 3 bases and V 8 bases, and 13 bases lay outside the gene matches. Germline V gives CDR1 ENHRY, CDR2 SYGVKD. The CDR3 runs 15 residues. The DNA of the CDR3 is TGTGCCATCGGGGGGGGAGCGGGGAAAAACTACGAGCAGTACTTC. Protein: CAIGGGAGKNYEQYF.

The CDR3 here is CASSPTGGGNTIYF. CDR3 bases: TGTGCCAGCAGCCCGACAGGGGGGGGAAACACCATATATTTT. The rearrangement uses TRBV7-2 and TRBJ1-3; 9 nucleotides match TRBD1. Losses at the gene ends were 5 bases for V and 4 bases for J; bases not matched to a gene: 3. Germline V gene sequence: CDR1 SGHTA, CDR2 FQGNSA. The CDR3 sequence is 14 residues long. The whole variable domain, filled in from reference TRBV7-2 and TRBJ1-3, reads GAGVSQSPSNKVTEKGKDVELRCDPISGHTALYWYRQSLGQGLEFLIYFQGNSAPDKSGLPSDRFSAERTGGSVSTLTIQRTQQEDSAVYLCASSPTGGGNTIYFGEGSWLTVV.

This clonotype was seen ten or more times. This chain links TRBV20-1 with TRBJ2-5, with D hard to call. Germline CDR1 DFQATT, CDR2 SNEGSKA (reference sequence). The V and J ends lost 6 bases and 4 bases respectively, with 12 bases between them. The CDR3 loop spans 12 amino acids. The CDR3 is CSASRVRETQYF. CDR3 nucleotides: TGCAGTGCCAGCCGGGTGCGAGAGACCCAGTACTTC.

The chain couples TRBV2 to TRBJ2-4, with D tentatively TRBD1 (6 bases). Germline CDR1 SNHLY, CDR2 FYNNEI. Trimming left V 1 base short and J 6 bases short, with 13 bases between. The CDR3 sequence is 15 residues long. The CDR3 DNA is TGTGCCAGCAGTGAAGGTGGGACATATGCAAACATTCAGTACTTC. Protein product: CASSEGGTYANIQYF.

The CDR3 bases are TGTGCCACGACGCCCGGGCTCCTCTTTGGCTACACCTTC. This codes for CATTPGLLFGYTF. This chain uses TRBV6-1 with TRBJ1-2; D gene unclear. This CDR3 contains 13 residues. Germline V gene data show CDR1 as MNHNS and CDR2 as SASEGT. Trimming cost V 10 bases and J 7 bases, with 19 bases left between them.

In DNA form, the CDR3 reads TGTGCCAGCAGCGTAGGCGGGGGGGCCCACGAGCAGTACTTC. Amino acids: CASSVGGGAHEQYF. This chain joins TRBV9 and TRBJ2-7, with 9 bases fitting TRBD2. CDR3 length equals 14 residues. Per the germline V gene, CDR1 is SGDLS and CDR2 is YYNGEE. The junction had 3 bases not matched to a gene; V was cut back by 0 bases and J by 5 bases.

This sequence joins TRBV7-9 and TRBJ1-1; 7 nucleotides align to TRBD1. The V gene end was trimmed by 8 bases and the J gene end by 6 bases; junction bases not matched to a gene: 9. CDR1 and CDR2 (germline): SEHNR, FQNEAQ (reference sequence). The CDR3 loop spans 13 amino acids. The CDR3 nucleotides are TGTGCCAGCGGGGAGAAGGGGGCTGCTGAAGCTTTCTTT. This translates into CASGEKGAAEAFF.

The rearrangement links TRBV10-3 to TRBJ2-5; D is perhaps TRBD2 (6 bases). Trimming left V 6 bases short and J 4 bases short, with 30 bases between. Germline assignment: CDR1 ENHRY and CDR2 SYGVKD. The CDR3 contains 19 residues. CDR3 loop: CAISDRDGLTSSLGETQYF. The CDR3 region has the DNA TGTGCCATCAGCGACCGGGACGGACTCACTAGCAGCCTCGGAGAGACCCAGTACTTC.

The V gene is TRBV27, the J gene TRBJ2-5, with 9 bases aligning to TRBD1. The germline CDR1 and CDR2 sequences are MNHEY and SMNVEV (reference sequence). V was pared by 5 bases and J by 4 bases, with 8 bases of the junction left unmatched. This CDR3 comprises 15 residues. The CDR3 protein is CASSPWGTGRETQYF. The CDR3 region has the DNA TGTGCCAGCAGTCCCTGGGGGACAGGGAGAGAGACCCAGTACTTC.

The chain joins TRBV19 to TRBJ1-5; the D is unclear. V was pared by 2 bases and J by 4 bases, with 12 bases between. The germline V gene encodes CDR1 LNHDA and CDR2 SQIVND (reference sequence). This CDR3 is built from 15 residues. The CDR3 protein is CASSILSGENQPQHF. Here the CDR3 DNA reads TGTGCCAGTAGTATACTCAGCGGAGAGAATCAGCCCCAGCATTTT.

The V and J genes are TRBV5-1 and TRBJ1-1, with a possible D match to TRBD1 (5 bases). The germline V and J ends were trimmed by 0 bases and 7 bases, with 16 bases remaining between them. The CDR3 extends over 15 amino acids. Germline V gene lookup returns CDR1 SGHRS and CDR2 YFSETQ. The CDR3 loop is CASSLAPDQGFEAFF. In nucleotides, the CDR3 is TGCGCCAGCAGCTTGGCCCCGGATCAGGGATTTGAAGCTTTCTTT.

The chain joins TRBV20-1 to TRBJ1-1; TRBD1 is a possible D gene (6 bases). CDR1 and CDR2 from the germline V gene are DFQATT and SNEGSKA (reference sequence). CDR3 length: 13 residues. The V gene lost 2 bases and the J gene lost 6 bases, with 13 bases spanning the gap. CDR3 in amino acids: CSARQDRLAEAFF. CDR3 DNA sequence: TGCAGTGCTAGACAGGACAGATTAGCTGAAGCTTTCTTT.

The V call is TRBV29-1, the J call TRBJ1-2, with D perhaps TRBD1 (5 bases). Trimming cost V 1 base and J 7 bases, with 10 bases left between them. This CDR3 contains 12 residues. Looked up from germline, CDR1 is SQVTM and CDR2 is ANQGSEA. As DNA, the CDR3 is TGCAGCGTTGAAGCTGGGGGAGGTGGCTACACCTTC. Its translation is CSVEAGGGGYTF.

This clonotype was observed a few times. The genes are TRBV11-1 and TRBJ1-2; TRBD1 is a possible D gene (5 bases). Germline values: CDR1 SGHAT, CDR2 FQDESV (reference sequence). CDR3 size: 14 residues. Deletions cut 4 bases from V and 2 bases from J, with 11 bases between. CDR3 in amino acids: CASSSRWGNYGYTF. The CDR3 bases are TGTGCCAGCAGCTCACGATGGGGGAACTATGGCTACACCTTC.

The sample holds a few counts of this clonotype. This chain joins TRBV4-1 and TRBJ1-1, with D uncertain. Germline CDR1 reads MGHRA; CDR2 reads YSYEKL. Trimming pared 0 bases from V and 3 bases from J, leaving 8 bases between. This CDR3 comprises 14 residues. CDR3 protein: CASSQDEADTEAFF. DNA for the CDR3: TGCGCCAGCAGCCAAGATGAGGCAGACACTGAAGCTTTCTTT.

The genes are TRBV5-1 and TRBJ2-2; 7 nucleotides agree with TRBD2. This CDR3 has 16 residues. Germline CDR1 is SGHRS and CDR2 is YFSETQ. V was clipped by 4 bases and J by 6 bases; unmatched bases: 12. The CDR3 here is CASSHRQRDGSGELFF. CDR3 nucleotides: TGCGCCAGCAGCCACCGCCAGCGGGATGGGTCCGGGGAGCTGTTTTTT.

CDR3 nucleotide sequence: TGCAGCGTTTCGACAGGGTTGTACTATGGCTACACCTTC. Translating it yields CSVSTGLYYGYTF. J is TRBJ1-2 and V is TRBV29-1, with 7 bases lining up with TRBD1. The CDR3 sequence is 13 residues long. Per the germline V gene, CDR1 is SQVTM and CDR2 is ANQGSEA. The trim removed 5 bases at V and 3 bases at J, leaving 6 bases unmatched.

This clonotype was found a few times. The V and J genes are TRBV3-1 and TRBJ2-1; TRBD2 agrees at 8 bases. Germline-derived CDR1 and CDR2 are LGHDT and YNNKEL (reference sequence). Losses at the gene ends were 1 base for V and 7 bases for J; bases not matched to a gene: 6. The CDR3 length is 15 residues. The CDR3 DNA sequence: TGTGCCAGCAGCCAAGGGCAGCGGGAGAGAAATGAGCAGTTCTTC. This codes for CASSQGQRERNEQFF.

The rearrangement uses TRBV20-1 and TRBJ1-5; possibly TRBD1 for D (5 bases). CDR3 length: 14 amino acids. The V gene's germline CDR1 is DFQATT and CDR2 SNEGSKA (reference sequence). Trimming left V 1 base short and J 0 bases short, with 7 bases between. The CDR3 sequence is CSARAGGSNQPQHF. CDR3 sequence (DNA): TGCAGTGCTAGAGCGGGGGGTAGCAATCAGCCCCAGCATTTT.

The sample holds a few counts of this clonotype. The J gene is TRBJ1-6, the V gene TRBV3-1; 9 bases are shared with TRBD1. Trimming cost V 4 bases and J 10 bases; bases outside gene matches: 14. The CDR3 consists of 17 residues. From germline, CDR1 is LGHDT and CDR2 YNNKEL (reference sequence). CDR3 sequence (DNA): TGTGCCAGCAGCCCCGCTGGAGGGGGACAGGGAACGTCACCCCTCCACTTT. It codes for CASSPAGGGQGTSPLHF. Full variable domain (remainder filled in from reference TRBV3-1 and TRBJ1-6): DTAVSQTPKYLVTQMGNDKSIKCEQNLGHDTMYWYKQDSKKFLKIMFSYNNKELIINETVPNRFSPKSPDKAHLNLHINSLELGDSAVYFCASSPAGGGQGTSPLHFGNGTRLTVT.

There are a few counts of this clonotype. The chain uses TRBV3-1 and TRBJ2-1; the match to TRBD1 covers 7 bases. Germline V lookup: CDR1 LGHDT, CDR2 YNNKEL (reference sequence). The CDR3 is 14 residues long. Losses at the gene ends were 4 bases for V and 10 bases for J; bases not matched to a gene: 10. In nucleotides, the CDR3 is TGTGCCAGCAGCCTTAAGGGGGCCCCCGGGGAGCAGTTCTTC. Protein: CASSLKGAPGEQFF.